The clone carrying this TCR beta chain was recorded at least ten times. This sample stems from a study of human T cells and chemical hapten exposure. V was clipped by 6 bases and J by 6 bases, with 10 bases between them. This CDR3 has 12 residues. Each cDNA molecule in the library carried unique molecular identifiers. TCRdb independently ran MiXCR on the RACE reads; one entry per CDR3 protein. The repertoire has roughly 100,000 distinct CDR3 sequences, around 12% of them found once; the top ten carry about 1.6%. Time point defined: pre-sensitization, week 0. Treatment noted: therapeutic diphenylcyclopropenone sensitization with weekly scalp DPC.

The source of this sequence is a woman in her forties or fifties with alopecia areata. Some clones in this sample may be carry-over from other donors' samples. V and J are TRBV12-3 or TRBV12-4 and TRBJ2-3, with TRBD2 as a possible D gene (6 bases). The material sequenced was whole blood, taken in connection with sensitization to the hapten diphenylcyclopropenone (DPC). The CDR3 DNA follows: TGTGCCAGCAGCCCCCGGGGGGATACGCAGTATTTT. Translation: CASSPRGDTQYF.